These T cell receptor beta chains were read from a single sample in a study of T cell responses to AZD1222 COVID-19 vaccine. Only in-frame clones appear in the TCRdb table, and some are missing; sequencing was by immunoSEQ multiplex PCR. The table shows 140,000 or so clones, with approximately 90% occurring only once. This sample comprised peripheral blood, obtained 28 days after the second AZD1222 dose. The source of these receptors is an adult who received the AZD1222 COVID-19 vaccine. The CDR3 runs from the conserved cysteine through the conserved F or W. The D gene is left open where the match is weak. The size field is filled for only some rows; it gives once, few, many or a size class.

cdr3_aa cdr3_nt d_call clone_size j_call v_call
CATSSSGTEAFF TGTGCCACCAGCAGCAGCGGGACAGAAGCTTTCTTT NA NA TRBJ1-1 TRBV15
CASSLAGQGAGTEAFF TGTGCCAGCAGCTTGGCGGGACAGGGGGCGGGCACTGAAGCTTTCTTT TRBD1 NA TRBJ1-1 TRBV5-6
CASSFWDTQYF TGTGCCAGCAGCTTTTGGGATACGCAGTATTTT NA NA TRBJ2-3 TRBV5-4
CASSPLRSGRVNEQFF TGTGCCAGCAGCCCACTGCGGAGCGGGAGGGTCAATGAGCAGTTCTTC TRBD2 NA TRBJ2-1 TRBV6-2/TRBV6-3
CASSLTTGGYAGELFF TGTGCCAGCAGCCTTACGACAGGGGGCTACGCCGGGGAGCTGTTTTTT TRBD1 NA TRBJ2-2 TRBV7-3
CASSLLAGSYNEQFF TGTGCCAGCAGCTTACTCGCGGGCTCCTACAATGAGCAGTTCTTC NA NA TRBJ2-1 TRBV11-1
CASSFWDTKETQYF TGCGCCAGCAGCTTCTGGGACACGAAGGAGACCCAGTACTTC NA NA TRBJ2-5 TRBV5-1
CASSVGYGDSFYEQYF TGTGCCAGCAGCGTAGGGTACGGGGACTCCTTCTACGAGCAGTACTTC NA NA TRBJ2-7 TRBV9
CASSAGQPVYGYTF TGTGCCAGCAGCGCGGGACAGCCAGTCTATGGCTACACCTTC TRBD1 NA TRBJ1-2 TRBV6-2/TRBV6-3
CASSKYNEQFF TGTGCCAGCAGCAAGTACAATGAGCAGTTCTTC NA NA TRBJ2-1 TRBV7-2
CASSMRTGPEDEQYF TGTGCCAGCAGCATGCGGACAGGGCCTGAGGACGAGCAGTACTTC TRBD1 NA TRBJ2-7 TRBV7-6
CAISGQVKSSAQYF TGTGCCATCAGTGGACAGGTCAAGAGTTCCGCCCAGTACTTC NA NA TRBJ2-5 TRBV10-3
CASSSHTHGYTF TGTGCCAGCAGTTCCCACACTCATGGCTACACCTTC NA once TRBJ1-2 TRBV6-5
CASTPGSPIGEAFF TGTGCCAGCACCCCCGGTTCCCCGATCGGAGAAGCTTTCTTT NA once TRBJ1-1 TRBV6-5
CASSWDGGTQETQYF TGTGCCAGCAGTTGGGACGGGGGGACCCAAGAGACCCAGTACTTC TRBD2 NA TRBJ2-5 TRBV27
CASSLSLRDTQYF TGTGCCAGCAGTTTATCGTTGAGGGATACGCAGTATTTT NA NA TRBJ2-3 TRBV27
CASSPDRARTGYTF TGTGCCAGCAGCCCGGACAGGGCTCGCACGGGCTACACCTTC TRBD1 NA TRBJ1-2 TRBV28
CASSYSYLNTEAFF TGTGCCAGCAGTTACTCGTATCTGAACACTGAAGCTTTCTTT NA NA TRBJ1-1 TRBV6-5
CASSVGTEGNTIYF TGTGCCAGCAGCGTAGGGACTGAAGGAAACACCATATATTTT NA NA TRBJ1-3 TRBV9
CASSVDGTLYGYTF TGTGCCAGCAGCGTAGACGGGACACTCTATGGCTACACCTTC NA NA TRBJ1-2 TRBV9
CASSDNSNQPQHF TGTGCCAGCAGCGACAATAGCAATCAGCCCCAGCATTTT NA once TRBJ1-5 TRBV2
CASSQGDILEAFF TGCGCCAGCAGCCAAGGTGACATACTTGAAGCTTTCTTT NA NA TRBJ1-1 TRBV4-3
CASSLSSGAADTQYF TGTGCCAGCAGCTTAAGTTCCGGGGCTGCAGATACGCAGTATTTT NA NA TRBJ2-3 TRBV7-3
CASSERGGEFYEQYF TGTGCCAGCAGTGAACGGGGGGGCGAGTTCTACGAGCAGTACTTC TRBD2 NA TRBJ2-7 TRBV6-1
CSVSGGPYNEQFF TGCAGCGTTAGCGGGGGACCGTACAATGAGCAGTTCTTC TRBD2 NA TRBJ2-1 TRBV29-1
CASSLDNSPLHF TGCGCCAGCAGCTTGGATAATTCACCCCTCCACTTT NA NA TRBJ1-6 TRBV5-1
CASSQGGDGSGYEQYF TGCGCCAGCAGCCAAGGGGGGGACGGATCAGGGTACGAGCAGTACTTC NA many TRBJ2-7 TRBV4-3
CASSLAGGGNSPLHF TGTGCCAGCAGCTTAGCGGGGGGTGGCAATTCACCCCTCCACTTT NA NA TRBJ1-6 TRBV11-2
CASSVGVSNSPLHF TGTGCCAGCAGCGTAGGGGTTAGCAATTCACCCCTCCACTTT NA NA TRBJ1-6 TRBV9
CASSPGQGLDTEAFF TGTGCCAGCAGCCCGGGACAGGGTTTGGACACTGAAGCTTTCTTT TRBD1 NA TRBJ1-1 TRBV13
CASSSKTGVLYGYTF TGTGCCAGCAGCTCAAAAACAGGGGTTTTATATGGCTACACCTTC TRBD1 NA TRBJ1-2 TRBV5-8
CASSFTQSPLHF TGTGCCAGCAGCTTCACGCAATCACCCCTCCACTTT NA NA TRBJ1-6 TRBV5-4
CASSQGQGDGQPQHF TGCGCCAGCAGCCAGGGACAGGGAGACGGTCAGCCCCAGCATTTT TRBD1 NA TRBJ1-5 TRBV4-3
CASSFLGTDTQYF TGTGCCAGCAGCTTTTTAGGGACAGATACGCAGTATTTT NA NA TRBJ2-3 TRBV7-3
CASSLAPGHNTGELFF TGTGCCAGCAGCTTAGCCCCCGGACATAACACCGGGGAGCTGTTTTTT NA NA TRBJ2-2 TRBV7-2
CASSFSGSGYTDTQYF TGTGCCAGCAGCTTTAGCGGTAGCGGATACACAGATACGCAGTATTTT NA NA TRBJ2-3 TRBV5-6
CASGLFGGNQPQHF TGTGCTAGTGGTTTGTTCGGAGGGAATCAGCCCCAGCATTTT NA once TRBJ1-5 TRBV12-5
CASSRLSPRGSTDTQYF TGTGCCAGCAGCCGACTCAGTCCACGGGGAAGCACAGATACGCAGTATTTT NA NA TRBJ2-3 TRBV3-1/TRBV3-2
CASGRQTSPTYEQYF TGTGCCAGCGGGAGACAGACGTCCCCGACCTACGAGCAGTACTTC NA NA TRBJ2-7 TRBV28
CASSSRADGGLYGYTF TGTGCCAGCAGTAGCCGGGCCGACGGAGGCCTCTATGGCTACACCTTC NA NA TRBJ1-2 TRBV11-2
CASSREGALGYEQYF TGCGCCAGCAGCCGAGAAGGGGCCCTGGGCTACGAGCAGTACTTC NA NA TRBJ2-7 TRBV4-3
CASSVAGGSYNEQFF TGTGCCAGCAGTGTAGCGGGGGGCTCCTACAATGAGCAGTTCTTC TRBD2 once TRBJ2-1 TRBV6-4
CASSLSETQYF TGCGCCAGCAGCTTGTCGGAGACCCAGTACTTC NA NA TRBJ2-5 TRBV5-1
CASSLRTVGTGELFF TGTGCCAGCAGCTTGAGGACAGTCGGGACCGGGGAGCTGTTTTTT NA NA TRBJ2-2 TRBV5-4
CAISEGMGETQYF TGTGCCATCAGTGAGGGAATGGGGGAGACCCAGTACTTC NA once TRBJ2-5 TRBV10-3
CASSSGGRVETQYF TGTGCCAGCAGCTCCGGCGGGAGAGTAGAGACCCAGTACTTC TRBD2 NA TRBJ2-5 TRBV7-9
CASSSHSNQPQHF TGTGCCAGCAGCTCTCATAGCAATCAGCCCCAGCATTTT NA NA TRBJ1-5 TRBV12-3/TRBV12-4
CASATPGKSHGYTF TGTGCCAGCGCCACCCCCGGGAAATCTCACGGCTACACCTTC NA NA TRBJ1-2 TRBV2
CASRGGDYGYTF TGCGCCAGCAGAGGGGGAGACTATGGCTACACCTTC NA once TRBJ1-2 TRBV5-1
CASSPLGGGFLDSEQYF TGTGCCAGCAGTCCCTTGGGAGGGGGGTTCTTGGATTCCGAGCAGTACTTC NA NA TRBJ2-7 TRBV28
CATGGAGLYEQYF TGTGCCACAGGAGGAGCGGGACTCTACGAGCAGTACTTC TRBD2 NA TRBJ2-7 TRBV25-1
CASSQEGTSLNYEQYF TGTGCCAGCAGCCAAGAGGGGACTAGCCTTAACTACGAGCAGTACTTC TRBD2 NA TRBJ2-7 TRBV4-2
CASSPRQGNTDTQYF TGTGCCAGCAGCCCCCGGCAGGGAAACACAGATACGCAGTATTTT NA NA TRBJ2-3 TRBV7-8
CASSLILGEAFF TGTGCCAGCAGCCTGATCTTAGGTGAAGCTTTCTTT NA NA TRBJ1-1 TRBV6-5
CASSLLLSDNEQFF TGTGCCAGCAGTTTATTACTGTCGGACAATGAGCAGTTCTTC NA NA TRBJ2-1 TRBV27
CASSLSQNYEQYF TGTGCCAGCAGCTTGAGTCAAAACTACGAGCAGTACTTC NA NA TRBJ2-7 TRBV5-6
CATSPGGSNQPQHF TGTGCCACCAGCCCGGGGGGCAGCAATCAGCCCCAGCATTTT NA NA TRBJ1-5 TRBV15
CASSQGLGGSYEQYF TGCGCCAGCAGCCAAGGTCTGGGAGGGTCCTACGAGCAGTACTTC TRBD2 few TRBJ2-7 TRBV4-3